This T cell receptor beta chain originates from a study of blood T cell repertoires in COVID-19. Looking at the study overall: Researchers got acute and convalescent COVID-19 samples from the United States, Italy and Spain. Sample material is recorded as cDNA or gDNA derived from T cells, B-cell-depleted T cells, or PBMCs.

In the source study's methods: Quantification of nucleated cells was approximated via reference gene primer amplification. Some clones are missing from TCRdb's copy, which holds only in-frame ones; the method was immunoSEQ multiplex PCR. The V and J calls and the clone size are those of that table, but D and trimming were determined from the DNA. The top ten clones hold 12% of a sample with around 86,000 clones, roughly 88% of them seen once. This receptor was taken from a human donor in a cohort sampled during active COVID-19. Source material: peripheral blood.

The CDR3 DNA sequence: TGTGCCAGCAGCCGGACTAGCGGGCCCTACGAGCAGTACTTC. Protein: CASSRTSGPYEQYF. The chain combines TRBV9 with TRBJ2-7, with 11 bases that match TRBD2. Germline V gene sequence: CDR1 SGDLS, CDR2 YYNGEE. Trimming took 4 bases from V and 2 from J; bases not matched to a gene: 2. The length of the CDR3 is 14 residues.